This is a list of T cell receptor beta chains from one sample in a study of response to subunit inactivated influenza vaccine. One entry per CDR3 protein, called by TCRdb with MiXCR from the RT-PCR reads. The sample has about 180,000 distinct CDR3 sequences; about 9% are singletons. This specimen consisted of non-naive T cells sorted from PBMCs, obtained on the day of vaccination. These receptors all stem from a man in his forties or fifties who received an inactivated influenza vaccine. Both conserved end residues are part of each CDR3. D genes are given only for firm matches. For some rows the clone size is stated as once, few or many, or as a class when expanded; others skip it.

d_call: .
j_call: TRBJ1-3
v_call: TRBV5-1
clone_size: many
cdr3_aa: CASSDGVSGNTIYF
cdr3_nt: TGCGCCAGCAGCGACGGGGTGTCTGGAAACACCATATATTTT

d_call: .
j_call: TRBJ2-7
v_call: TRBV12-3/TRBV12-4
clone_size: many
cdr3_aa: CASSLGEPREQYF
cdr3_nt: TGTGCCAGCAGTTTAGGGGAGCCTCGAGAGCAGTACTTC

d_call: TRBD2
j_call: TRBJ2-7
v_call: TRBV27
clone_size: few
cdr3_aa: CASSSILAGAPYEQYF
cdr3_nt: TGTGCCAGCAGTTCTATTCTAGCGGGAGCACCCTACGAGCAGTACTTC

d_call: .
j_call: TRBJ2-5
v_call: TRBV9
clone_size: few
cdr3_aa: CASSVGEETQYF
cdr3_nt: TGTGCCAGCAGCGTCGGTGAAGAGACCCAGTACTTC

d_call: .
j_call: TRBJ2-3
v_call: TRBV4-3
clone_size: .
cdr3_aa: CASSQFPAGTQYF
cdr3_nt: TGCGCCAGCAGCCAATTCCCCGCCGGTACGCAGTATTTT

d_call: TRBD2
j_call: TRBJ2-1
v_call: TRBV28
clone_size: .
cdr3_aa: CASSSIRGRGAVNEQFF
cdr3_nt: TGTGCCAGCAGTTCTATCCGCGGGCGGGGGGCCGTAAATGAGCAGTTCTTC

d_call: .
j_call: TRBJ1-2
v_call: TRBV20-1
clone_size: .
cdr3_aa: CFTGEGERGYTF
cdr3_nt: TGCTTCACGGGGGAGGGAGAGCGAGGCTACACCTTC

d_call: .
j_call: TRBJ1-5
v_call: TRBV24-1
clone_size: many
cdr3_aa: CATTDSGQRREGNQPQHF
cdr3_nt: TGTGCCACCACCGACTCCGGACAGAGGAGGGAGGGCAATCAGCCCCAGCATTTT

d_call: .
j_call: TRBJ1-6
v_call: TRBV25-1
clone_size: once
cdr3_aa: CASSDRTNSPLHF
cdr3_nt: TGTGCCAGCAGTGACAGGACGAACTCACCCCTCCACTTT

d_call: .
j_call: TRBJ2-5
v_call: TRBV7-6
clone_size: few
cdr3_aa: CASSFGHRETQYF
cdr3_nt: TGTGCCAGCAGCTTCGGGCACAGAGAGACCCAGTACTTC

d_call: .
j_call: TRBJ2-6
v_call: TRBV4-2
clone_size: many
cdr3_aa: CASSQGLAGANVLTF
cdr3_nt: TGTGCCAGCAGCCAGGGACTGGCCGGGGCCAACGTCCTGACTTTC

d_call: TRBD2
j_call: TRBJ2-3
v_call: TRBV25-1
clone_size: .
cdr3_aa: CASSGLAGGPSTDTQYF
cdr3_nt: TGTGCCAGCAGTGGGCTAGCGGGAGGGCCGAGCACAGATACGCAGTATTTT

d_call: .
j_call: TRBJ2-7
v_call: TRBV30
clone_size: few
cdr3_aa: CAWSVNSPNRF
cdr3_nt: TGTGCCTGGAGTGTGAACAGCCCCAATCGTTTC

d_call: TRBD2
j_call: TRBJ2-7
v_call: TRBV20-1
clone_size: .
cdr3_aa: CSASGRMNEQYF
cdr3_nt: TGCAGTGCTAGCGGGAGGATGAACGAGCAGTACTTC

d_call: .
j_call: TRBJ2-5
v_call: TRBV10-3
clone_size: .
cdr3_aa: CATLKGGGSTSETQYF
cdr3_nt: TGTGCCACCTTGAAAGGTGGGGGGTCCACCTCAGAGACCCAGTACTTC

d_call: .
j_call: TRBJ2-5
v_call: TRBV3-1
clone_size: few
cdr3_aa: CASSQGQGAFETQYF
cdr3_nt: TGTGCCAGCAGCCAAGGGCAGGGAGCGTTTGAGACCCAGTACTTC

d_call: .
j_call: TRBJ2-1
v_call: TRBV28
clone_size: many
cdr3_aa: CASSWGDRPYNEQFF
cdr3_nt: TGTGCCAGCAGTTGGGGGGACAGACCCTACAATGAGCAGTTCTTC

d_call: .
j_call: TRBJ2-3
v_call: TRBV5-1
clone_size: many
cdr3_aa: CASSLTPSTDTQYF
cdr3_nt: TGCGCCAGCAGCTTAACCCCGAGCACAGATACGCAGTATTTT

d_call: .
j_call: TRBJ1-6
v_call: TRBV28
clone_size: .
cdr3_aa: CASRTFSGGRRALHF
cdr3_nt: TGTGCCAGCAGAACCTTTAGTGGGGGGCGAAGGGCCCTCCACTTT

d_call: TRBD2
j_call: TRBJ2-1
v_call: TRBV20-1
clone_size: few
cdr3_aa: CSAPWTSGRGGRYNEQFF
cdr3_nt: TGCAGTGCTCCCTGGACTAGCGGGAGGGGCGGTCGCTACAATGAGCAGTTCTTC

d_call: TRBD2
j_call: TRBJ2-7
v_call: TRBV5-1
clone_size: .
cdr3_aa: CASSLAGTSDEQYF
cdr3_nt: TGCGCCAGCAGCTTGGCCGGGACTAGCGACGAGCAGTACTTC

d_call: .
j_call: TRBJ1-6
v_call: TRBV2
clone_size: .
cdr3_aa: CASSQQGVGPLHF
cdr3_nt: TGTGCCAGCAGTCAACAGGGAGTGGGGCCCCTCCACTTT

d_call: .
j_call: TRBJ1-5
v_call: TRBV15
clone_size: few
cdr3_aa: CATSRGNRFTYSNQPQHF
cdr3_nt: TGTGCCACCAGCAGAGGGAACCGATTTACCTATAGCAATCAGCCCCAGCATTTT

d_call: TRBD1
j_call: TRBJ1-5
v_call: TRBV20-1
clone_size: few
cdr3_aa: CSPGQGFNQPQHF
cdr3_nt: TGCAGTCCGGGACAGGGGTTTAATCAGCCCCAGCATTTT

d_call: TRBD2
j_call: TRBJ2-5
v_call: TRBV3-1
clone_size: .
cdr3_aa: CASSQQWTSDPGETQYF
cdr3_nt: TGTGCCAGCAGCCAACAATGGACTAGCGACCCTGGGGAGACCCAGTACTTC

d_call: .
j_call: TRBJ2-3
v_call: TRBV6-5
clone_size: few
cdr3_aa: CASKGGADTQYF
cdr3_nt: TGTGCCAGCAAGGGTGGGGCAGATACGCAGTATTTT

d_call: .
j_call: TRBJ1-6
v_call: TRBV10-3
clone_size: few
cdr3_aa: CAISESMGARSPLHF
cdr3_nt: TGTGCCATCAGTGAGTCGATGGGGGCTAGATCACCCCTCCACTTT

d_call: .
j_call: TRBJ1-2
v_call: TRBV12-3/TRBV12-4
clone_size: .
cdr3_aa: CATAPQFNYGYTF
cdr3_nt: TGTGCCACAGCGCCTCAGTTTAACTATGGCTACACCTTC

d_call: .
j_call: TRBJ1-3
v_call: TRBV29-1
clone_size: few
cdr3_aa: CSVILGNTIYF
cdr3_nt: TGCAGCGTAATTCTAGGAAACACCATATATTTT

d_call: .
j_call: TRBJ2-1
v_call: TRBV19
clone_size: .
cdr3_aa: CASSIPLEVPQFF
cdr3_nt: TGTGCCAGTAGTATCCCCTTGGAGGTCCCCCAGTTCTTC

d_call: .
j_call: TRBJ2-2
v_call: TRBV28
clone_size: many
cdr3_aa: CASTGGRGNTGELFF
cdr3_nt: TGTGCCAGCACCGGGGGCAGGGGCAACACCGGGGAGCTGTTTTTT

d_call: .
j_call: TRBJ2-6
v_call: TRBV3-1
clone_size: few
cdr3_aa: CASSQALGGLGANVLTF
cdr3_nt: TGTGCCAGCAGCCAAGCTCTTGGGGGGCTTGGGGCCAACGTCCTGACTTTC

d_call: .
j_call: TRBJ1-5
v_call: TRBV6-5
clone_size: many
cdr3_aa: CASSYQVNQPQHF
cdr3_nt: TGTGCCAGCAGTTACCAGGTCAATCAGCCCCAGCATTTT

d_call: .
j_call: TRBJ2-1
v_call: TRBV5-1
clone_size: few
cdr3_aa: CASTDGGSGYNEQFF
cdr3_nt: TGCGCCAGCACCGATGGAGGGTCGGGGTACAATGAGCAGTTCTTC

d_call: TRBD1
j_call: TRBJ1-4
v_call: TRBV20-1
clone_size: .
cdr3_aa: CSARGDRGGEKLFF
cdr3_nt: TGCAGTGCTAGAGGAGACAGGGGTGGAGAAAAACTGTTTTTT

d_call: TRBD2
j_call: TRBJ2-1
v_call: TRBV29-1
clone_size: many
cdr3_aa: CSAAIGTSGKYNEQFF
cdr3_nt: TGCAGCGCTGCAATAGGGACTAGCGGGAAATACAATGAGCAGTTCTTC

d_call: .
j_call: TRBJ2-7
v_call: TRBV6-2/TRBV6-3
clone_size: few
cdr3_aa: CASRKPGQSYEQYF
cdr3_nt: TGTGCCAGCAGAAAACCGGGACAATCCTACGAGCAGTACTTC

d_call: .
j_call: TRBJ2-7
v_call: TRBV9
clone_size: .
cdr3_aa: CASSDGTDTSYEQYF
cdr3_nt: TGTGCCAGCAGCGATGGGACCGACACCTCCTACGAGCAGTACTTC

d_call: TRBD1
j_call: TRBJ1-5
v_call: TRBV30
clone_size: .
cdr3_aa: CAWTDRGINQPQHF
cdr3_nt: TGTGCCTGGACAGACAGGGGTATCAATCAGCCCCAGCATTTT

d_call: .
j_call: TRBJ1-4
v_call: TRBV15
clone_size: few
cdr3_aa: CATSRTAGKLFF
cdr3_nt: TGTGCCACCAGCAGAACCGCGGGCAAACTGTTTTTT

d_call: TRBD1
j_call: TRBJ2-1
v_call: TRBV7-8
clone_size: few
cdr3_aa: CASSNPGQGIVNEQFF
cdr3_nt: TGTGCCAGCAGCAACCCTGGACAGGGGATAGTCAATGAGCAGTTCTTC

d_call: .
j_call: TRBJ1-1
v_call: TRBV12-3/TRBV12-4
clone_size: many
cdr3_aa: CASSLQDVNTEAFF
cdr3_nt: TGTGCCAGCAGTTTGCAGGACGTGAACACTGAAGCTTTCTTT

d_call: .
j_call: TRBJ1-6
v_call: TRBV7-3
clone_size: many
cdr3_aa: CASSLQVSSPLHF
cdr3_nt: TGTGCCAGCAGCTTACAGGTTTCTTCACCCCTCCACTTT

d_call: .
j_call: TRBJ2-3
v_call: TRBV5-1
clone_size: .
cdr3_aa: CASSWGTTDTQYF
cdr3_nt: TGCGCCAGCAGCTGGGGGACCACAGATACGCAGTATTTT

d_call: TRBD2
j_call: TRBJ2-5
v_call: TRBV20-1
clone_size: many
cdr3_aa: CSARDLLLAGGQETQYF
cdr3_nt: TGCAGTGCTAGAGATCTCCTACTAGCGGGGGGGCAAGAGACCCAGTACTTC

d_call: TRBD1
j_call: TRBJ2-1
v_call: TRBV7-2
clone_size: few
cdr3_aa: CASSLRGGYSYNEQFF
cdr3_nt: TGTGCCAGCAGCTTAAGAGGGGGCTACTCCTACAATGAGCAGTTCTTC

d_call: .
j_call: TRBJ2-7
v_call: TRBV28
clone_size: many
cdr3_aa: CASSRRDEQYF
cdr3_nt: TGTGCCAGCAGTCGCAGGGACGAGCAGTACTTC

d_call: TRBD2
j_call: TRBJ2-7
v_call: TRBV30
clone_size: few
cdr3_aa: CAWSGVGGGHEQYF
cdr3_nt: TGTGCCTGGAGCGGGGTCGGGGGGGGCCACGAGCAGTACTTC

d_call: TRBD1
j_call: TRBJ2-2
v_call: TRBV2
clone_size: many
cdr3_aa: CASRRAYRGFDTGELFF
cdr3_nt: TGTGCCAGCAGGAGGGCCTACAGGGGTTTTGACACCGGGGAGCTGTTTTTT

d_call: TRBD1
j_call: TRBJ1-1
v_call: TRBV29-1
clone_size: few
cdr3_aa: CSVAETGMNTEAFF
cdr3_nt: TGCAGCGTTGCAGAGACAGGGATGAACACTGAAGCTTTCTTT

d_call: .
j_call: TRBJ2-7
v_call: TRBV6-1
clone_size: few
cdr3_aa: CASNSGTGSYEQYF
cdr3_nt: TGTGCCAGCAATAGCGGGACAGGGAGCTACGAGCAGTACTTC

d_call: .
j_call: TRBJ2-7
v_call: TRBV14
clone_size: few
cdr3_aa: CASGGDFYEQYF
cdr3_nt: TGTGCCAGCGGCGGGGATTTCTACGAGCAGTACTTC

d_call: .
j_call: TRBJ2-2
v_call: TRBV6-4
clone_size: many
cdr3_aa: CASRRDSMNTGELFF
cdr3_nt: TGTGCCAGCCGTCGAGACAGCATGAACACCGGGGAGCTGTTTTTT

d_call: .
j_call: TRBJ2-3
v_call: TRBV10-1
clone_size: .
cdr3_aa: CASSESGGLAGGDTQYF
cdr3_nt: TGCGCCAGCAGTGAGTCGGGTGGGCTAGCCGGGGGAGATACGCAGTATTTT

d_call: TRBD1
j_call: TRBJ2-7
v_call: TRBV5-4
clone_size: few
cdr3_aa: CASSPQGLPEQYF
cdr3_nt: TGTGCCAGCAGTCCACAGGGGCTCCCCGAGCAGTACTTC

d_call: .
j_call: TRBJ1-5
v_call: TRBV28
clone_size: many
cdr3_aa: CASSPSTNQPQHF
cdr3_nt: TGTGCCAGCAGTCCCTCCACCAATCAGCCCCAGCATTTT

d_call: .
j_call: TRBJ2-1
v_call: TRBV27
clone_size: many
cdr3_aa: CASSLNFWDTYNEQFF
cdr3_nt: TGTGCCAGCAGTCTAAACTTCTGGGACACCTACAATGAGCAGTTCTTC

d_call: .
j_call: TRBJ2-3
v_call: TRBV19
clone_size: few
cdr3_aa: CASSRVATDTQYF
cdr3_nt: TGTGCCAGTAGCCGAGTCGCTACAGATACGCAGTATTTT

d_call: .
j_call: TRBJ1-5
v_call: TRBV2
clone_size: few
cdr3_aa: CASSVSWPQHF
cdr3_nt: TGTGCCAGCAGTGTATCTTGGCCCCAGCATTTT

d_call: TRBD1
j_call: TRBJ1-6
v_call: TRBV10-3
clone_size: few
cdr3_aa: CAIRTGSSYNSPLHF
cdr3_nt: TGTGCCATCCGGACAGGTAGCTCCTATAATTCACCCCTCCACTTT